The entry below describes one TCR beta chain. Its antigen is not known. TCRdb re-derived calls from the 5' RACE reads in MiXCR, one entry per CDR3 protein. The sample carries 690,000 or so distinct CDR3 sequences, 6.1% recorded once. In germline, CDR1 is LGHNT, CDR2 FRNRAP. This CDR3 region has 14 residues. V was cut by 4 bases and J by 4 bases, with 11 bases left in between. This specimen belongs to a study of identical twins. Study-wide results and limits: Beta out-of-frame sequences showed weaker excess sharing between twins. Those out-of-frame alpha sequences shared by twins showed an excess of low generation probability.

All of the donors were Caucasians in good health. The V and J genes are TRBV12-5 and TRBJ2-1; D is perhaps TRBD2 (6 bases). The receptor comes from a man younger than 35 in good health. The sample consisted of naive T cells sorted from blood. CDR3 DNA: TGTGCTAGTGGTTCTGGACGGGAGTACAATGAGCAGTTCTTC. Its protein is CASGSGREYNEQFF. The full variable domain, its missing parts supplied by reference TRBV12-5 and TRBJ2-1, is DARVTQTPRHKVTEMGQEVTMRCQPILGHNTVFWYRQTMMQGLELLAYFRNRAPLDDSGMPKDRFSAEMPDATLATLKIQPSEPRDSAVYFCASGSGREYNEQFFGPGTRLTVL.